This T cell receptor beta chain was sequenced during a study of breast tumors, draining lymph nodes, adjacent tissues. Study results and caveats: That most tumor T cells come from lymph nodes remained unproven. Tumor repertoires ranked between lymph nodes and nontumor tissue in diversity, with V and J gene preferences. Compared with basal-like, luminal-like tumors shared significantly more repertoire with nontumor tissue. The data were judged consistent with most tumor T cells coming from lymph node and expanding in tumor.

For this clonotype: The target antigen is unknown.

There are 14 residues in the CDR3. The trim removed 3 bases at V and 7 bases at J, leaving 3 bases unmatched. Germline loops: CDR1 SEHNR, CDR2 FQNEAQ (reference sequence). TCRdb passed the multiplex PCR reads through MiXCR, listing each CDR3 protein once. The repertoire consists of approximately 190,000 distinct CDR3 sequences, with about 32% occurring once and the leading ten covering approximately 4.5%. Breast cancer patients provided tissue from their axillary draining lymph nodes. The receptor was isolated from a female donor with breast cancer. Some clones in this sample may be carry-over from other donors' samples. The chain combines TRBV7-9 with TRBJ1-6, with 7 bases lining up with TRBD1. Sequencing used axillary lymph node tissue. CDR3: CASSLGRGNSPLHF. In nucleotides, the CDR3 is TGTGCCAGCAGCTTGGGCAGGGGGAATTCACCCCTCCACTTT.